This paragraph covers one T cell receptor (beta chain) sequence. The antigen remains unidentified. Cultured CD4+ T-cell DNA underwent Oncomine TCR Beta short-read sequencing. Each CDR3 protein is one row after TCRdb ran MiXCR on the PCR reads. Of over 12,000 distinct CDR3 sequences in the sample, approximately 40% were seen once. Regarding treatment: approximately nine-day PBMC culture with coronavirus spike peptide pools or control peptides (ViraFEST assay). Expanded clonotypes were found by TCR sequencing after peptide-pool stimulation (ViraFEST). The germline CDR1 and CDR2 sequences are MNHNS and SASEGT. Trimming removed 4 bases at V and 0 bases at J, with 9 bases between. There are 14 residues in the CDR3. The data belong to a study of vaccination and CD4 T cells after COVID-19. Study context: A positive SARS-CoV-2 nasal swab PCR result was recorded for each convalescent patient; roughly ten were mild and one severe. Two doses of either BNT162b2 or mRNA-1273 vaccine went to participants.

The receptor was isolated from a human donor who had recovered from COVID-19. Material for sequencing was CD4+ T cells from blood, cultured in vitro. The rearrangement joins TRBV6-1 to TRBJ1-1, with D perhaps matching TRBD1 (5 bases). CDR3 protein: CASSGTPMNTEAFF. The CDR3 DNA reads TGTGCCAGCAGTGGGACACCAATGAACACTGAAGCTTTCTTT.